These 23 T cell receptor beta chains originate from one sample sequenced in a study of blood T cell repertoires in COVID-19. The method was immunoSEQ multiplex PCR; TCRdb's version includes in-frame clones alone and lacks a portion of them. The table has some 83,000 clones, roughly nine tenths seen once. The source material was peripheral blood. The origin of the receptors is a man aged 80 or over in a cohort sampled during active COVID-19.

This chain uses TRBV29-1 with TRBJ1-2, with 10 bases matching TRBD1. CDR1 and CDR2 from the germline V gene are SQVTM and ANQGSEA. The ends lost 6 bases at V and 3 bases at J; junction bases unmatched: 4. The length of the CDR3 is 13 residues. As DNA, the CDR3 is TGCAGCGTCGACAGGGGGCTACACTATGGCTACACCTTC. Residues: CSVDRGLHYGYTF.

This clone has just one count. The chain carries TRBV24-1 and TRBJ2-5; D is ambiguous. Trimming left V 2 bases short and J 2 bases short, with 8 bases between. Germline V gives CDR1 KGHDR, CDR2 SFDVKD. This CDR3 has 14 residues. The CDR3 DNA sequence: TGTGCCACCAGTGATTCTCCGGGTCAAGAGACCCAGTACTTC. It translates to CATSDSPGQETQYF.

This chain connects TRBV28 to TRBJ1-6; D unresolved. The length of the CDR3 is 12 residues. CDR1 MDHEN and CDR2 SYDVKM come from the germline V gene. The V gene lost 5 bases and the J gene lost 12 bases, with 11 bases spanning the gap. CDR3 sequence: CASSTIRGPLHF. Written as DNA, the CDR3 is TGTGCCAGCAGTACTATCCGGGGACCCCTCCACTTT.

This chain links TRBV4-2 with TRBJ1-4; D is uncertain. This CDR3 spans 12 amino acids. Germline lookup yields CDR1 LGHNA and CDR2 YNFKEQ. The V end lost 4 bases, the J end lost 5 bases, and 5 bases lay between the germline ends. The CDR3 DNA reads as TGTGCCAGCAGCCGAGTCAATGAAAAACTGTTTTTT. Encoded protein: CASSRVNEKLFF.

This chain uses TRBV28 with TRBJ1-4, with 8 bases lining up with TRBD1. Per the germline V gene, CDR1 is MDHEN and CDR2 is SYDVKM. V was pared by 6 bases and J by 8 bases, with 8 bases of the junction left unmatched. There are 14 residues in the CDR3. The CDR3 bases are TGTGCCAGCAGCTATCAGGGGGCGCGGGAAAAACTGTTTTTT. It is translated as CASSYQGAREKLFF.

CDR3 nucleotide sequence: TGCGCCAGCAGCCACCTGCTGCCGGGACAGGGGAAGCATAATTCACCCCTCCACTTT. It specifies CASSHLLPGQGKHNSPLHF. The chain joins TRBV4-1 to TRBJ1-6; 10 bases align to TRBD1. Germline assignment: CDR1 MGHRA and CDR2 YSYEKL. The CDR3 is 19 amino acids. Unmatched junction bases numbered 13, after V lost 3 bases and J lost 5 bases.

The chain carries TRBV2 and TRBJ2-7; TRBD1 agrees at 8 bases. Unmatched junction bases numbered 4, after V lost 4 bases and J lost 5 bases. Germline V gives CDR1 SNHLY, CDR2 FYNNEI. This CDR3 comprises 13 residues. For the CDR3, the DNA is TGTGCCAGCAGTGCAACGACAGGGGACGAGCAGTACTTC. Amino acid sequence: CASSATTGDEQYF.

V usage is TRBV5-4 and J usage is TRBJ2-1; D perhaps matches TRBD2 (5 bases). Trimming left V 5 bases short and J 5 bases short, with 14 bases between. The CDR3 totals 14 residues. Germline V lookup: CDR1 SGHNT, CDR2 YYREEE (reference sequence). The CDR3 sequence is CASRLGLDNNEQFF. The DNA for the CDR3 is TGTGCCAGCAGGCTCGGACTCGATAACAATGAGCAGTTCTTC.

Here the CDR3 DNA reads TGTGCCAGCAGTTATACAGGGGCCCCGACGGGGGAGCTGTTTTTT. It translates to CASSYTGAPTGELFF. The rearrangement uses TRBV2 and TRBJ2-2; 7 nucleotides align to TRBD1. V shed 5 bases, J shed 8 bases, and the junction held 11 bases outside the gene matches. The CDR3 contains 15 residues. Germline V gene data show CDR1 as SNHLY and CDR2 as FYNNEI. The whole variable domain, remainder taken from reference TRBV2 and TRBJ2-2, is EPEVTQTPSHQVTQMGQEVILRCVPISNHLYFYWYRQILGQKVEFLVSFYNNEISEKSEIFDDQFSVERPDGSNFTLKIRSTKLEDSAMYFCASSYTGAPTGELFFGEGSRLTVL.

There are a few counts of this clone. This chain joins TRBV5-4 and TRBJ1-1; D is unresolved. Germline assignment: CDR1 SGHNT and CDR2 YYREEE (reference sequence). This CDR3 region has 12 residues. The V end was cut by 0 bases, the J end by 8 bases, with 8 bases between. The CDR3 is CASSLVGREAFF. Here the CDR3 DNA reads TGTGCCAGCAGCTTGGTAGGGAGAGAAGCTTTCTTT.

The V call is TRBV6-4, the J call TRBJ1-2; possibly TRBD1 for D (5 bases). Germline V lookup: CDR1 MRHNA, CDR2 SNTAGT. V shed 6 bases and J shed 4 bases, with 12 bases lying between them. This CDR3 has 13 residues. The chain's CDR3 is CASSVTAGYGYTF. The CDR3 DNA follows: TGTGCCAGCAGCGTGACAGCAGGCTATGGCTACACCTTC.

The chain carries TRBV7-9 and TRBJ2-1; D is undetermined. Germline loops: CDR1 SEHNR, CDR2 FQNEAQ (reference sequence). This CDR3 has 14 residues. The V end lost 3 bases, the J end lost 7 bases, and 13 bases lay between the germline ends. The CDR3 DNA reads as TGTGCCAGCAGCTTCGCGACTTTACGTAATGAGCAGTTCTTC. Protein product: CASSFATLRNEQFF.

The V gene is TRBV3-1 (or the pseudogene TRBV3-2), the J gene TRBJ2-1; 10 bases are a match to TRBD2. With 3 bases clipped from V and 4 bases from J, the junction kept 15 bases outside the gene matches. Per the germline V gene, CDR1 is LGHDT and CDR2 is YNNKEL (reference sequence). This CDR3 has 19 residues. DNA of the CDR3: TGTGCCAGCAGCCAGGCCAGGGGGTTAGCGGGGGGCAGTTACAATGAGCAGTTCTTC. Its translation: CASSQARGLAGGSYNEQFF.

The V call is TRBV6-1, the J call TRBJ2-7, with 7 bases lining up with TRBD1. This CDR3 region has 11 residues. V shed 1 base and J 9 bases; nucleotides not matched to a gene: 0. From germline, CDR1 is MNHNS and CDR2 SASEGT. This CDR3 is CASSEGDRQYF. Written as DNA, the CDR3 is TGTGCCAGCAGTGAAGGGGACAGGCAGTACTTC.

This rearrangement joins TRBV19 to TRBJ2-1; 8 bases agree with TRBD1. The germline CDR1 and CDR2 sequences are LNHDA and SQIVND (reference sequence). The CDR3 length is 14 residues. V trimming: 6 bases; J trimming: 7 bases; junction bases outside the gene matches: 8. CDR3 DNA sequence: TGTGCCAGTAGAGCTGGACAGGGACAGAATGAGCAGTTCTTC. It specifies CASRAGQGQNEQFF.

The chain is built from TRBV28 and TRBJ2-5, with 8 bases identical to TRBD2. Trimming at V came to 9 bases and at J to 2 bases, leaving 8 bases not matched to a gene. Germline V CDR1 and CDR2: MDHEN, SYDVKM. This CDR3 region has 14 residues. The CDR3 DNA reads TGTGCCAGTACCCGGGGGGGGGCACAAGAGACCCAGTACTTC. The encoded protein is CASTRGGAQETQYF.

This clone is a singleton in its sample. The chain carries TRBV28 and TRBJ1-4; TRBD1 might be the D (6 bases). Germline CDR1 is MDHEN and CDR2 is SYDVKM. This CDR3 has 14 amino acids. The V end lost 5 bases, the J end lost 8 bases, and 15 bases lay between the germline ends. Here the CDR3 reads CASSKGGQGEKLFF. The CDR3 DNA is TGTGCCAGCAGTAAGGGGGGGCAGGGGGAAAAACTGTTTTTT.

The chain links TRBV20-1 to TRBJ1-6; TRBD1 matches at 8 bases. V was pared by 3 bases and J by 7 bases, with 8 bases of the junction left unmatched. Per germline, CDR1 DFQATT and CDR2 SNEGSKA (reference sequence). The CDR3 is 15 residues long. The CDR3 DNA sequence: TGCAGTGCTAGTACCCAGGGGGCTAGAAATTCACCCCTCCACTTT. Translated, it gives CSASTQGARNSPLHF.

V gene TRBV15 combines with J gene TRBJ2-5; D is unresolved. Germline V gene data show CDR1 as LNHNV and CDR2 as YYDKDF (reference sequence). This CDR3 region has 13 residues. V lost 1 base, J lost 3 bases, and 6 bases lay in between. CDR3: CATSRGYEETQYF. CDR3 bases: TGTGCCACCAGCAGAGGCTACGAAGAGACCCAGTACTTC.

This clone came up a few times. The V and J genes are TRBV7-8 and TRBJ2-7, with D perhaps matching TRBD1 (5 bases). Germline V gene lookup returns CDR1 SGHVS and CDR2 FQNEAQ. Trimming left V 4 bases short and J 6 bases short, with 19 bases between. The CDR3 extends over 15 amino acids. Here the CDR3 DNA reads TGTGCCAGCAGCTCCTTAGACAGTTCGGGTTCCGAGCAGTACTTC. Protein: CASSSLDSSGSEQYF.

The rearrangement uses TRBV21-1 and TRBJ2-4; TRBD1, the table's D call, lacks a check against the DNA. TRBV21-1 is tagged as a pseudogene. The CDR3 contains 15 residues. CDR3 DNA sequence: TGTGCCAGCAGCACACCGGTGGACAGGGGGGACATTCAGTACTTC. Its translation: CASSTPVDRGDIQYF.

This chain uses TRBV3-1 (or the pseudogene TRBV3-2) with TRBJ2-2; D unresolved. V lost 1 base to trimming and J lost 6 bases, with 6 bases between them. The CDR3 runs to 13 residues. Germline loops: CDR1 LGHDT, CDR2 YNNKEL (reference sequence). The CDR3 DNA reads TGTGCCAGCAGCCAAGGAACACCCGGGGAGCTGTTTTTT. The encoded protein is CASSQGTPGELFF.

This clone was counted between two and nine times. V gene TRBV24-1 combines with J gene TRBJ2-7; D call uncertain. The CDR3 runs to 12 residues. The germline CDR1 and CDR2 sequences are KGHDR and SFDVKD. The ends were cut back, 6 bases at V and 3 bases at J, with 8 bases in the middle. The CDR3 coding sequence is TGTGCCACCAGTAAGAACAGCTACGAGCAGTACTTC. As protein: CATSKNSYEQYF.